This entry features one TCR beta chain sequence. Its antigen has not been determined. This could be a read error, since a much larger clone is one nucleotide away. The protocol used for the library was PCR. TCRdb shows the sequencer as Illumina HiSeq 4000. Preparation of bulk TCR libraries followed a previously described approach, with the TCR primers listed in Table S5. Purification of total RNA was performed with the Qiagen AllPrep DNA/RNA kit. Before analysis, reads from multiple sequencing runs of one library were combined. In the original analysis: Only reads with exact TCR constant sequence were kept, trimmed to 150 nt, and grouped by their 12-nt molecular barcodes. Reads within each barcode group were sub-clustered using a 15% Levenshtein threshold, and quality-weighted consensus sequences were constructed for each RNA molecule. Non-functional sequences were discarded, and so were lower-count sequences lying one edit away from another sequence. Barcode sub-clusters with fewer than 20% of the maximum read count were removed, based on fitting two negative binomial distributions. TCRdb trimmed the raw reads at Q25, called clones with MiXCR and kept productive beta chains. Each entry is one CDR3 protein sequence, shown with its most common DNA and genes. These V and J calls originate from TCRdb's pipeline instead of the authors' own analysis. In this sample the table shows around 470,000 distinct CDR3 sequences, around 21% of which occur a single time. Of the sample, approximately 0.84% is held by the ten largest clones.

Trimming removed 0 bases from V and 1 base from J, leaving 9 bases between the germline ends. Via the germline V gene, CDR1 is SGHDN and CDR2 FVKESK. Its CDR3 holds 15 amino acids, cysteine through phenylalanine. Kept here is only the CDR3 DNA, which spans 45 bases and is read in frame from base 1. The data originate from a study of molecular identifiers for immune sequencing clone quantification (dated by TCRdb to 2017 to 2018). About the investigation overall: For a replicate experiment, the RNA from either approximately 20,000 or 100,000 naive CD8 T cells was divided into five aliquots, and four of those aliquots went on to sequencing. This methods study benchmarked molecular-identifier clustering-based TCR repertoire sequencing (MIDCIRS) and TCR RNA copy counting, using CD8 T cells to do so. Beyond this particular receptor, the publication reports: Spiked-in Jurkat TCR RNA equal to a single cell's worth was reported to be detectable even within 1,200,000 naive CD8 T cells. The sizes of highly expanded clones could end up underestimated when identical TCR molecules share a barcode. The naive libraries included spiked-in Jurkat TCR RNA (10 copies' worth), and this Jurkat TCR RNA is not part of the donor repertoire. Modeling estimated 3 to 3.5 recovered TCR RNA copies per cell, compared with about 10 by digital PCR, which implies about 30% capture efficiency. In CMV-specific effector cells, clones with more than 20 RNA copies accounted for over 97% of molecules, whereas in naive cells such clones accounted for under 1%. When barcode sub-clustering was left out, chimeric consensus sequences inflated TCR diversity, with chimeras reaching as high as 47%.

Libraries of naive CD8 T cells were built from 20,000 to 1,000,000 sorted cells, with 10%, 30% or 50% of the purified RNA used. On a BD FACSAria II, naive CD8 T cells were FACS-sorted as CD8+CD4-CCR7+CD45RA+ and collected into RLT Plus buffer. Under 11 TCR copies' worth of Jurkat RNA were spiked into about 20,000-1,100,000 naive CD8 T cell samples to test detection sensitivity. Enrichment of CD8 T cells was performed with RosetteSep CD8+ T Cell Enrichment Cocktail and Ficoll-Paque, after which ACK red cell lysis was carried out. The material sequenced was naive CD8+ T cells from blood, with Jurkat cell RNA spiked in. In the paper's terms, the cell subset or site label means: FACS-sorted CD8+CD4-CCR7+CD45RA+ naive T cells. Rearrangement joined TRBV14 to TRBJ1-1, with an unclear D gene assignment. The clonotype was recovered from a human donor in good health. Some libraries in this study had Jurkat cell RNA spiked in. The CDR3 amino acid sequence is: CASSQEINPNTEAFF. The nucleotide sequence is TGTGCCAGCAGCCAAGAAATAAACCCGAACACTGAAGCTTTCTTT.